Presented here are 14 T cell receptor beta chains from one specimen sequenced in a study of T cells in Graves' hyperthyroidism and ophthalmopathy. From RNA transcripts, TCR beta CDR3 regions were amplified. First-round RT-PCR targeting the TCR CDR3 was performed with the HTBI primer set. One entry per CDR3 protein, called by TCRdb with MiXCR from the multiplex PCR reads. The table includes about 400,000 distinct CDR3 sequences, roughly 14% detected once. The sample taken for sequencing was blood. These receptors were collected from a woman aged 18-35 years with Graves' hyperthyroidism that later progressed to Graves' ophthalmopathy.

The genes are TRBV3-1 and TRBJ2-1; D might be TRBD1 (6 bases). V dropped 5 bases and J dropped 1 base, with 24 bases sitting between them. This CDR3 comprises 19 residues. Germline-derived CDR1 and CDR2 are LGHDT and YNNKEL (reference sequence). DNA of the CDR3: TGTGCCAGCAGCGAACGCGACCTTTCAGGGGCAAAATCCTACAATGAGCAGTTCTTC. Amino acids: CASSERDLSGAKSYNEQFF.

This clonotype was seen repeatedly, ten times or more. This sequence joins TRBV20-1 and TRBJ2-7, with 8 bases that match TRBD2. CDR1 and CDR2 (germline): DFQATT, SNEGSKA (reference sequence). V shed 1 base and J 0 bases; nucleotides not matched to a gene: 5. The CDR3 spans 15 residues. The CDR3 region has the DNA TGCAGTGCTAGAGTCGGCGGGAGGCCCTCCTACGAGCAGTACTTC. Encoded protein: CSARVGGRPSYEQYF.

This clonotype was counted ten times or more. The chain employs TRBV20-1 and TRBJ2-1; 8 bases match TRBD2. Germline CDR1 DFQATT, CDR2 SNEGSKA (reference sequence). J gave up 15 bases and V 6 bases, and 10 bases lay outside the gene matches. The CDR3 is 11 amino acids. The CDR3 DNA is TGCAGTGCCCCCAACGGGAGGGACCCGTTCTTC. It encodes CSAPNGRDPFF.

This clonotype showed up many times. This rearrangement joins TRBV29-1 to TRBJ1-2; TRBD1 might be the D (5 bases). The germline V and J ends were trimmed by 7 bases and 4 bases, with 10 bases remaining between them. The CDR3 has 11 amino acids. From germline, CDR1 is SQVTM and CDR2 ANQGSEA. In nucleotides, the CDR3 is TGCAGCGAGGGACTGGGCTATGGCTACACCTTC. It encodes CSEGLGYGYTF.

This clonotype was seen many times. The chain's CDR3 is CSANRTTF. The CDR3 DNA reads as TGCAGTGCTAATAGGACCACCTTC. The V call is TRBV20-1, the J call TRBJ1-2; D call uncertain. Trimming removed 4 bases from V and 13 bases from J, with 7 bases in between. This CDR3 comprises 8 residues. Looked up from germline, CDR1 is DFQATT and CDR2 is SNEGSKA (reference sequence).

This clonotype was counted only a few times. The V gene is TRBV27, the J gene TRBJ1-4, with TRBD1 as a possible D gene (6 bases). CDR1 is MNHEY and CDR2 is SMNVEV in the germline V gene (reference sequence). This CDR3 contains 13 residues. Deletions cut 6 bases from V and 5 bases from J, with 10 bases between. The CDR3 sequence is CASSQGLNEKLFF. The CDR3 bases are TGTGCCAGCAGCCAGGGGCTAAATGAAAAACTGTTTTTT. Together with reference TRBV27 and TRBJ1-4, the CDR3 gives the full variable domain: EAQVTQNPRYLITVTGKKLTVTCSQNMNHEYMSWYRQDPGLGLRQIYYSMNVEVTDKGDVPEGYKVSRKEKRNFPLILESPSPNQTSLYFCASSQGLNEKLFFGSGTQLSVL.

Many counts were recorded for this clonotype. The V and J genes are TRBV4-1 and TRBJ2-7; 9 bases align to TRBD1. V was clipped by 3 bases and J by 1 base; unmatched bases: 1. Germline CDR1 and CDR2: MGHRA and YSYEKL. The CDR3 extends over 14 amino acids. CDR3 amino acids: CASSQTGGSYEQYF. In DNA, the CDR3 is TGCGCCAGCAGCCAGACAGGGGGATCCTACGAGCAGTACTTC.

V is TRBV6-1 and J is TRBJ2-3; 8 bases are shared with TRBD2. V shed 7 bases, J shed 2 bases, and the junction held 11 bases outside the gene matches. Germline V lookup: CDR1 MNHNS, CDR2 SASEGT. The CDR3 has 16 residues. The CDR3 loop reads CASTPGLAGPTDTQYF. The CDR3 DNA reads TGTGCCAGCACTCCCGGTTTAGCGGGACCCACAGATACGCAGTATTTT.

This chain connects TRBV20-1 to TRBJ1-6; TRBD1 aligns across 8 bases. The CDR3 runs 17 residues. Germline trimming cut 1 base from V and 5 bases from J; bases unmatched to any gene: 10. Germline loops: CDR1 DFQATT, CDR2 SNEGSKA (reference sequence). The DNA of the CDR3 is TGCAGTGCTAGAGTTTTGTCAGGGGGCGATGATAATTCACCCCTCCACTTT. Translated, it gives CSARVLSGGDDNSPLHF.

This clonotype was counted many times. The rearrangement joins TRBV7-2 to TRBJ2-5; D may correspond to TRBD1 or TRBD2 (5 bases each). Germline V lookup: CDR1 SGHTA, CDR2 FQGNSA. Trimming left V 1 base short and J 5 bases short, with 11 bases between. This CDR3 contains 14 residues. The CDR3 region is CASSLVWGSETQYF. In nucleotides, the CDR3 is TGTGCCAGCAGCTTAGTTTGGGGGAGTGAGACCCAGTACTTC.

This clonotype came up many times. The chain couples TRBV5-1 to TRBJ2-1; 9 bases are shared with TRBD2. The CDR3 spans 15 residues. Germline CDR1 SGHRS, CDR2 YFSETQ. Trimming removed 0 bases from V and 4 bases from J; junction bases left unmatched: 2. CDR3 sequence: CASSLGLAEYNEQFF. As DNA, the CDR3 is TGCGCCAGCAGCTTGGGACTAGCGGAATACAATGAGCAGTTCTTC.

V usage is TRBV25-1 and J usage is TRBJ2-7, with D perhaps assigned TRBD1 or TRBD2 (5 bases each). The CDR3 consists of 16 residues. The ends were cut back, 5 bases at V and 2 bases at J, with 19 bases in the middle. Germline CDR1 is MGHDK and CDR2 is SYGVNS. The CDR3 DNA follows: TGTGCCAGCAGTCCAAAGGGACCTCCGACTACCTACGAGCAGTACTTC. It translates to CASSPKGPPTTYEQYF.

This clonotype was seen many times. The chain links TRBV5-5 to TRBJ1-4; D is ambiguous. Per germline, CDR1 SGHKS and CDR2 YYEKEE (reference sequence). This CDR3 has 19 residues. Deletions cut 0 bases from V and 0 bases from J, with 18 bases between. The CDR3 DNA sequence: TGTGCCAGCAGCTTGGTTATACCCGGAGCACACTCAACTAATGAAAAACTGTTTTTT. Protein sequence: CASSLVIPGAHSTNEKLFF.

In this sample, this clonotype turned up a few times. The chain couples TRBV28 to TRBJ1-3; D is uncertain. V gave up 5 bases and J gave up 1 base, with 9 bases separating them. CDR1 and CDR2 from the germline V gene are MDHEN and SYDVKM. The CDR3 loop spans 14 amino acids. CDR3 DNA sequence: TGTGCCAGCAGTCCGTCCCGGTCTGGAAACACCATATATTTT. It is translated as CASSPSRSGNTIYF. Drawing the rest from reference TRBV28 and TRBJ1-3, the complete variable domain is DVKVTQSSRYLVKRTGEKVFLECVQDMDHENMFWYRQDPGLGLRLIYFSYDVKMKEKGDIPEGYSVSREKKERFSLILESASTNQTSMYLCASSPSRSGNTIYFGEGSWLTVV.